The 26 T cell receptor beta chains in this list originate from one sample, sequenced in a study of blood T cell repertoires in COVID-19. Method: immunoSEQ multiplex PCR; TCRdb's copy keeps in-frame clones and lacks some. The sample comprises 120,000 to 150,000 clones, 84% of which are singletons, and 8.9% rests with the top ten. The specimen sequenced was peripheral blood. The receptor set was obtained from a young man with COVID-19, enrolled during active disease.

This clone was seen more than once but under ten times. A junction boundary mismatches the germline segment, possibly from a read error. This chain joins TRBV7-2 and TRBJ2-1; D is possibly TRBD2 (5 bases). The germline V gene has CDR1 SGHTA and CDR2 FQGNSA. The CDR3 totals 13 residues. This chain's CDR3 is CASSLARSGEQFF. In nucleotides, the CDR3 is TGTGCCAGCAGCCTAGCTCGGTCGGGAGAGCAGTTCTTC.

CDR3 protein: CATSRDSRGTDTQYF. CDR3 in DNA: TGTGCCACCAGCAGAGATTCCCGGGGCACAGATACGCAGTATTTT. The gene calls are TRBV15 and TRBJ2-3; D uncertain. Trimming removed 0 bases at V and 1 base at J, with 8 bases between. Germline V gene data show CDR1 as LNHNV and CDR2 as YYDKDF (reference sequence). The CDR3 loop spans 15 amino acids.

A single count supports this clone. The genes are TRBV5-1 and TRBJ1-2; TRBD1 might be the D (6 bases). Trimming stripped 4 bases from V and 6 bases from J, with 22 bases between. This CDR3 comprises 16 residues. CDR1 is SGHRS and CDR2 is YFSETQ in the germline V gene. DNA for the CDR3: TGCGCCAGCAGCGCTGAGGGCCGCTACCGGGACAATGGCTACACCTTC. Translated, it gives CASSAEGRYRDNGYTF.

This rearrangement joins TRBV6-6 to TRBJ1-1, with D possibly matching TRBD1 (6 bases). The CDR3 is 14 residues long. V was clipped by 10 bases and J by 5 bases, with 20 bases between them. Germline V lookup: CDR1 MNHNY, CDR2 SVGAGI (reference sequence). This CDR3 is CATAGGGGRTEAFF. The CDR3 DNA follows: TGTGCCACCGCTGGGGGCGGGGGGCGGACTGAAGCTTTCTTT.

V usage is TRBV7-9 and J usage is TRBJ2-3, with 10 nucleotides matching TRBD2. Germline-derived CDR1 and CDR2 are SEHNR and FQNEAQ (reference sequence). This CDR3 comprises 15 residues. Trimming removed 7 bases from V and 3 bases from J; junction bases left unmatched: 7. The CDR3 spells CASNSVAGGTDTQYF. The CDR3 region has the DNA TGTGCCAGCAATTCGGTAGCGGGAGGAACAGATACGCAGTATTTT. Full variable domain (outside the CDR3, taken from reference TRBV7-9 and TRBJ2-3): DTGVSQNPRHKITKRGQNVTFRCDPISEHNRLYWYRQTLGQGPEFLTYFQNEAQLEKSRLLSDRFSAERPKGSFSTLEIQRTEQGDSAMYLCASNSVAGGTDTQYFGPGTRLTVL.

In this sample, this clone turned up a few times. This chain uses TRBV30 with TRBJ1-1; 8 nucleotides line up with TRBD1. The V gene's germline CDR1 is GTSNPN and CDR2 SVGIG (reference sequence). The CDR3 loop spans 13 amino acids. Trimming took 5 bases from V and 1 from J; bases not matched to a gene: 3. CDR3 bases: TGTGCCTGGGACAGGGGAGGGAACACTGAAGCTTTCTTT. It translates to CAWDRGGNTEAFF.

This clone was observed a handful of times. The chain combines TRBV6-1 with TRBJ1-1, with D uncertain. The V end lost 6 bases, the J end lost 3 bases, and 14 bases lay between the germline ends. The CDR3 is 14 amino acids. Germline V gives CDR1 MNHNS, CDR2 SASEGT. The CDR3 protein is CASSRWRADTEAFF. The CDR3 DNA reads as TGTGCCAGCAGCCGTTGGAGGGCAGACACTGAAGCTTTCTTT.

The CDR3 DNA sequence: TGTGCCAGCAGGGGCGCCGGTACGATGAACACTGAAGCTTTCTTT. Amino acids: CASRGAGTMNTEAFF. J is TRBJ1-1 and V is TRBV2; D gene ambiguous. V lost 6 bases and J 0 bases, leaving 14 bases between the germline ends. CDR1 and CDR2 (germline): SNHLY, FYNNEI. The CDR3 spans 15 residues. Drawing the rest from reference TRBV2 and TRBJ1-1, the complete variable domain is EPEVTQTPSHQVTQMGQEVILRCVPISNHLYFYWYRQILGQKVEFLVSFYNNEISEKSEIFDDQFSVERPDGSNFTLKIRSTKLEDSAMYFCASRGAGTMNTEAFFGQGTRLTVV.

The V call is TRBV3-1 (or the pseudogene TRBV3-2), the J call TRBJ1-1, with a weak D call TRBD1 (6 bases). Germline CDR1 is LGHDT and CDR2 is YNNKEL (reference sequence). CDR3 length: 13 residues. V was cut by 3 bases and J by 5 bases, with 10 bases left in between. As DNA, the CDR3 is TGTGCCAGCAGCCAGAGAGGGGGAACTGAAGCTTTCTTT. Translated, it gives CASSQRGGTEAFF.

The V and J genes are TRBV3-1 (or the pseudogene TRBV3-2) and TRBJ1-6; D perhaps matches TRBD1 (5 bases). V was trimmed by 4 bases and J by 5 bases, leaving 12 bases between them. The CDR3 is 15 residues long. CDR1 LGHDT and CDR2 YNNKEL come from the germline V gene (reference sequence). The CDR3 DNA sequence: TGTGCCAGCAGCCCCCAGGCAGGGAATAATTCACCCCTCCACTTT. Amino acids: CASSPQAGNNSPLHF.

This clone occurred a few times. The chain links TRBV19 to TRBJ1-3, with D uncertain. The CDR3 runs 15 residues. The V end lost 1 base, the J end lost 2 bases, and 9 bases lay between the germline ends. Germline V lookup: CDR1 LNHDA, CDR2 SQIVND (reference sequence). DNA of the CDR3: TGTGCCAGTAGTATAGGAGTAGAAGCTGGAAACACCATATATTTT. This gives the protein CASSIGVEAGNTIYF.

This chain uses TRBV27 with TRBJ2-7, with 8 bases aligning to TRBD2. The length of the CDR3 is 14 residues. J was trimmed by 5 bases and V by 3 bases; bases with no gene match: 6. Germline values: CDR1 MNHEY, CDR2 SMNVEV (reference sequence). CDR3 in DNA: TGTGCCAGCAGTTTCAGCGGGAGATTCGACGAGCAGTACTTC. Translating it yields CASSFSGRFDEQYF.

This chain uses TRBV6-5 with TRBJ1-1, with 9 bases fitting TRBD1. Germline CDR1 MNHEY, CDR2 SVGAGI. The CDR3 contains 14 residues. V shed 1 base and J 4 bases; nucleotides not matched to a gene: 1. Written as DNA, the CDR3 is TGTGCCAGCAGTTACTGGGGACAGGGCACTGAAGCTTTCTTT. Translating it yields CASSYWGQGTEAFF.

This sequence joins TRBV5-4 and TRBJ2-5; possible D gene TRBD1, 5 bases. CDR1 is SGHNT, CDR2 YYREEE, per germline (reference sequence). This CDR3 is built from 13 residues. The V end was cut by 1 base, the J end by 5 bases, with 9 bases between. The CDR3: CASSLQGGETQYF. The CDR3 DNA sequence: TGTGCCAGCAGCTTGCAGGGTGGGGAGACCCAGTACTTC.

CDR3 DNA: TGTGCCAGCAGTGAAGGACTAGCGGGGAGCACAGATACGCAGTATTTT. The encoded protein is CASSEGLAGSTDTQYF. V and J are TRBV2 and TRBJ2-3, with 11 bases matching TRBD2. J was trimmed by 0 bases and V by 1 base; bases with no gene match: 0. The germline gives CDR1 SNHLY, CDR2 FYNNEI. The CDR3 is made up of 16 amino acids.

The V call is TRBV7-9, the J call TRBJ1-4; D not certain. Trimming took off 5 bases at V and 9 bases at J, with 16 bases between the two ends. Looked up from germline, CDR1 is SEHNR and CDR2 is FQNEAQ (reference sequence). The CDR3 has 14 residues. The CDR3 loop reads CASSPREGTKKLFF. Here the CDR3 DNA reads TGTGCCAGCAGCCCCCGTGAGGGTACGAAAAAACTGTTTTTT. The complete variable domain, with remaining parts taken from reference TRBV7-9 and TRBJ1-4, reads DTGVSQNPRHKITKRGQNVTFRCDPISEHNRLYWYRQTLGQGPEFLTYFQNEAQLEKSRLLSDRFSAERPKGSFSTLEIQRTEQGDSAMYLCASSPREGTKKLFFGSGTQLSVL.

This clone has just one count. J is TRBJ1-5 and V is TRBV27, with a weak D call TRBD1 (6 bases). V was shortened by 5 bases and J by 0 bases, with 17 bases between the two germline ends. CDR1 is MNHEY, CDR2 SMNVEV, per germline (reference sequence). The CDR3 extends over 17 amino acids. In DNA form, the CDR3 reads TGTGCCAGCAGTCTGGTTGGGGGCCCTAATAGCAATCAGCCCCAGCATTTT. This codes for CASSLVGGPNSNQPQHF.

This chain connects TRBV28 to TRBJ2-7, with a weak D call TRBD2 (7 bases). The CDR3 consists of 14 residues. Trimming cost V 3 bases and J 3 bases, with 12 bases left between them. CDR1 is MDHEN, CDR2 SYDVKM, per germline. CDR3 DNA: TGTGCCAGCAGTTTGGGGGGGCGAGGCTACGAGCAGTACTTC. Translated, it gives CASSLGGRGYEQYF.

The count of this clone is one. This sequence joins TRBV10-3 and TRBJ2-7; maybe TRBD1 (6 bases). The CDR3 contains 14 residues. In germline, CDR1 is ENHRY, CDR2 SYGVKD. Deletions cut 6 bases from V and 0 bases from J, with 12 bases between. In DNA, the CDR3 is TGTGCCATCAGAACCACAGGGAGCTCCTACGAGCAGTACTTC. This translates into CAIRTTGSSYEQYF.

This clone was seen a few times. This CDR3 reads CASSLVTTGVDGYTF. CDR3 in DNA: TGTGCCAGCAGTCTAGTAACCACAGGGGTTGATGGCTACACCTTC. The rearrangement links TRBV2 to TRBJ1-2; the match to TRBD1 covers 7 bases. Germline trimming cut 5 bases from V and 6 bases from J; bases unmatched to any gene: 12. This CDR3 spans 15 amino acids. The germline gives CDR1 SNHLY, CDR2 FYNNEI.

The gene calls are TRBV9 and TRBJ2-7, with D maybe TRBD2 (6 bases). V lost 0 bases, J lost 0 bases, and 10 bases lay in between. The germline gives CDR1 SGDLS, CDR2 YYNGEE. The CDR3 runs 15 residues. The CDR3 loop reads CASSVGRDSSYEQYF. The CDR3 nucleotides read TGTGCCAGCAGCGTAGGGCGGGATAGCTCCTACGAGCAGTACTTC.

The chain carries TRBV7-6 and TRBJ2-1; a weak D match, TRBD1 (6 bases). Germline values: CDR1 SGHVS, CDR2 FNYEAQ. The CDR3 totals 14 residues. Trimming took off 4 bases at V and 5 bases at J, with 12 bases between the two ends. DNA of the CDR3: TGTGCCAGCAGCTCTGGGACATCTAACAATGAGCAGTTCTTC. Translated: CASSSGTSNNEQFF.

The rearrangement links TRBV23-1 to TRBJ2-1; TRBD2 might be the D (6 bases). TRBV23-1 counts as an open reading frame of uncertain function. This CDR3 has 16 amino acids. V dropped 8 bases and J dropped 0 bases, with 17 bases sitting between them. This CDR3 reads CASWPPGASSYNEQFF. CDR3 nucleotide sequence: TGCGCCAGCTGGCCGCCGGGAGCAAGCTCCTACAATGAGCAGTTCTTC.

V gene TRBV30 combines with J gene TRBJ2-7; TRBD1 agrees at 7 bases. Per the germline V gene, CDR1 is GTSNPN and CDR2 is SVGIG (reference sequence). The CDR3 has 16 amino acids. V was clipped by 1 base and J by 3 bases; unmatched bases: 12. CDR3 region: CAWSGDSRVGYYEQYF. CDR3 nucleotide sequence: TGTGCCTGGAGTGGGGACAGCCGGGTGGGGTACTACGAGCAGTACTTC.

V is TRBV7-8 and J is TRBJ1-1; D is possibly TRBD1 (6 bases). The CDR3 is 17 residues long. V lost 5 bases and J lost 6, with 25 bases in between. Germline values: CDR1 SGHVS, CDR2 FQNEAQ. Written as DNA, the CDR3 is TGTGCCAGCAGCCAACAACGACGGACAGACCGTGGGGCTGAAGCTTTCTTT. It codes for CASSQQRRTDRGAEAFF.

The chain is built from TRBV14 and TRBJ2-1; 8 bases map to TRBD2. This CDR3 spans 14 amino acids. J was trimmed by 12 bases and V by 1 base; bases with no gene match: 8. The germline V gene has CDR1 SGHDN and CDR2 FVKESK. CDR3 nucleotides: TGTGCCAGCAGCCAAGGCGGACTAGCCCGAGTGCAGTTCTTC. Its protein product is CASSQGGLARVQFF.